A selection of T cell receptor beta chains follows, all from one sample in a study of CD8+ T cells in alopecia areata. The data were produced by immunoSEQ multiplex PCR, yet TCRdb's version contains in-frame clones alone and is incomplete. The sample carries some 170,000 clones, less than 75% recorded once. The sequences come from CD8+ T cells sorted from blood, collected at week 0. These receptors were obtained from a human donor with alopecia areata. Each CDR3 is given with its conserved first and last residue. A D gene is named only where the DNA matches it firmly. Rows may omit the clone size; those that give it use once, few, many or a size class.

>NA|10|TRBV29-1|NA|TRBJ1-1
TGCAGCGTCGTGGGGGGCTCAGCTTTCTTT
CSVVGGSAFF
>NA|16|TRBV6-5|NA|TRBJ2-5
TGTGCCAGCAGTTACTCGATATGGCAGGCCCAAGAGACCCAGTACTTC
CASSYSIWQAQETQYF
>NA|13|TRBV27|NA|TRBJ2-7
TGTGCCAGCAGTCCAACCCGCTCCTACGAGCAGTACTTC
CASSPTRSYEQYF
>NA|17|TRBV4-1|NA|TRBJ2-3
TGCGCCAGCAGCCAAGATTCAGCAGGGGCCTACACAGATACGCAGTATTTT
CASSQDSAGAYTDTQYF
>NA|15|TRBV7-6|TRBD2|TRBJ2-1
TGTGCCAGCAGCTTACGGGGGGGCCCCTACAATGAGCAGTTCTTC
CASSLRGGPYNEQFF
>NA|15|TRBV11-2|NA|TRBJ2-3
TGTGCCAGCAGCTTAGTCTTGGGGGCCCTAGATACGCAGTATTTT
CASSLVLGALDTQYF
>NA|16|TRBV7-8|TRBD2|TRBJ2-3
TGTGCCAGCAGTATACTAGCGGGGCCTAGCACAGATACGCAGTATTTT
CASSILAGPSTDTQYF
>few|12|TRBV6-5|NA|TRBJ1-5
TGTGCCAGCAGCCCCGGGGGGGAACCCCAGCATTTT
CASSPGGEPQHF
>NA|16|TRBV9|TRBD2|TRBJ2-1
TGTGCCAGCAGCGTGACTAGCCGTTCCGATTACAATGAGCAGTTCTTC
CASSVTSRSDYNEQFF
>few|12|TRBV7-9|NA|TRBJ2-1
TGTGCCAGCAGCTTAGAAACAAATGAGCAGTTCTTC
CASSLETNEQFF
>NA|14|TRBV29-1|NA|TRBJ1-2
TGCAGCGTTGGTCGTTTGGACAGTAACTATGGCTACACCTTC
CSVGRLDSNYGYTF
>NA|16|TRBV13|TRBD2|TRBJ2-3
TGTGCCAGCAGCTTAGTGGGCGGGGGGGCCCCGGATACGCAGTATTTT
CASSLVGGGAPDTQYF
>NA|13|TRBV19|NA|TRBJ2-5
TGTGCCAGTAGTATGGCAGCTTTGGAGACCCAGTACTTC
CASSMAALETQYF
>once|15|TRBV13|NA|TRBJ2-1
TGTGCCAGCAGCCTAGAAACAGGGTCGGGCAATGAGCAGTTCTTC
CASSLETGSGNEQFF
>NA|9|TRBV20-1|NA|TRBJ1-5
TGCACACCCGTAGAGCCCCAGCATTTT
CTPVEPQHF